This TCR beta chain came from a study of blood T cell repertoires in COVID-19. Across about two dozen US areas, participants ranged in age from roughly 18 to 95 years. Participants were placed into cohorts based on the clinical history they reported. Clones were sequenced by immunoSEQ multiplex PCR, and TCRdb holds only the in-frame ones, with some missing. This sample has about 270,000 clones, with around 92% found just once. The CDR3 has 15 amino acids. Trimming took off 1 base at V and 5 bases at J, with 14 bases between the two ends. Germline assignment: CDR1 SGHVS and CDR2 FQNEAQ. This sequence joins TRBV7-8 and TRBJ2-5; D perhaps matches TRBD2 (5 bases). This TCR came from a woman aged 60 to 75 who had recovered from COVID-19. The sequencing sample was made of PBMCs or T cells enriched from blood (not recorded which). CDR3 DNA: TGTGCCAGCAGCTTAGTCGGCAGCGGCTGGGAGACCCAGTACTTC. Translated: CASSLVGSGWETQYF.